One T cell receptor beta chain is described in this entry. Its antigen is still unknown. The data were obtained in a study of T cell responses to AZD1222 COVID-19 vaccine. Overall study findings and caveats: Two AZD1222 doses significantly raised spike-specific TCR breadth and depth over controls. Spike was spanned by vaccine-associated CD4 TCRs, with dominance at 160-218 and 743-854. Variant regions that are unmutated are reportedly the target of nearly half of spike-specific TCRs.

The junction had 3 bases not matched to a gene; V was cut back by 5 bases and J by 0 bases. This CDR3 is 13 amino acids long. Germline CDR1 SQVTM, CDR2 ANQGSEA. Measured with immunoSEQ multiplex PCR; TCRdb has only the in-frame clones, and not every one. The sample carries tens of thousands of clones, less than 95% recorded once. Timing groups of about 4 and about 12 weeks for second doses were pooled. This rearrangement joins TRBV29-1 to TRBJ2-5; the match to TRBD1 covers 7 bases. This sample comprised peripheral blood, obtained 28 days after the second AZD1222 dose. This TCR came from an adult who received the AZD1222 COVID-19 vaccine. In nucleotides, the CDR3 is TGCAGCGTTCAACAGGGGAACCAAGAGACCCAGTACTTC. Translated, it gives CSVQQGNQETQYF.